This is a list of T cell receptor beta chains from one sample in a study of siplizumab effects on memory and regulatory T cells. The data were produced by immunoSEQ multiplex PCR, yet TCRdb's version contains in-frame clones alone and is incomplete. The sample records around 87,000 clones, 90% being singletons. Sequenced input: CD4+ T cells sorted from blood. The receptors stem from a human donor in good health. Each CDR3 is given with its conserved first and last residue. A D gene is named only where the DNA matches it firmly. Clone sizes are given selectively: once, few, many, or a class where the clone is expanded.

J gene | D gene | V gene | clone size | CDR3 protein | CDR3 DNA
TRBJ2-7 | TRBD2 | TRBV5-8 | once | CASSPIGLAGTSYEQYF | TGTGCCAGCAGCCCGATAGGACTAGCGGGGACCTCCTACGAGCAGTACTTC
TRBJ2-7 | TRBD1 | TRBV5-5 | . | CASSHRGQGTASYEQYF | TGTGCCAGCAGCCACCGAGGACAGGGAACAGCTTCCTACGAGCAGTACTTC
TRBJ2-2 | . | TRBV9 | . | CASSVLGTSNTGELFF | TGTGCCAGCAGCGTACTTGGGACATCAAACACCGGGGAGCTGTTTTTT
TRBJ2-1 | . | TRBV6-1 | . | CASSEDVGRHSNEQFF | TGTGCCAGCAGTGAAGACGTGGGCAGACATTCCAATGAGCAGTTCTTC
TRBJ2-5 | TRBD2 | TRBV5-4 | . | CASSLAQTSLGTQYF | TGTGCCAGCAGCTTGGCACAGACTAGCCTGGGGACCCAGTACTTC
TRBJ2-1 | . | TRBV5-1 | once | CASSLVPVYNEQFF | TGCGCCAGCAGCTTGGTCCCAGTCTACAATGAGCAGTTCTTC
TRBJ2-7 | . | TRBV28 | . | CASRGGAEQYF | TGTGCCAGCAGGGGGGGAGCCGAGCAGTACTTC
TRBJ1-5 | . | TRBV19 | . | CASSTGERRPQHF | TGTGCCAGTAGTACGGGGGAACGTCGGCCCCAGCATTTT
TRBJ1-2 | TRBD1 | TRBV19 | . | CASSTRTGPEPFYGYTF | TGTGCCAGTAGTACGCGGACAGGCCCAGAACCCTTCTATGGCTACACCTTC
TRBJ2-5 | . | TRBV30 | . | CAWSKSGQETQYF | TGTGCCTGGAGTAAGAGCGGACAAGAGACCCAGTACTTC
TRBJ2-1 | TRBD2 | TRBV5-3 | once | CARSRGLAANNEQFF | TGTGCCAGAAGCCGGGGACTAGCGGCTAACAATGAGCAGTTCTTC
TRBJ2-2 | . | TRBV6-6 | . | CASSYTEVTGELFF | TGTGCCAGCAGTTACACGGAAGTCACCGGGGAGCTGTTTTTT
TRBJ2-3 | . | TRBV18 | few | CASSSDGLTTDTQYF | TGTGCCAGCTCCTCCGACGGACTCACCACAGATACGCAGTATTTT
TRBJ1-5 | . | TRBV30 | once | CAWSPGDRDVNQPQHF | TGTGCCTGGAGTCCCGGAGACCGGGACGTCAATCAGCCCCAGCATTTT
TRBJ2-2 | . | TRBV15 | . | CATSRERDRAGELFF | TGTGCCACCAGCAGAGAACGGGATCGGGCCGGGGAGCTGTTTTTT
TRBJ2-6 | TRBD1 | TRBV19 | . | CATSPRTGGLGANVLTF | TGTGCCACCTCCCCCCGGACAGGGGGCCTTGGGGCCAACGTCCTGACTTTC
TRBJ1-1 | TRBD1 | TRBV18 | once | CASFLSIGNRGFLTEAFF | TGTGCCAGCTTTCTTTCAATCGGAAACAGGGGATTTCTGACTGAAGCTTTCTTT
TRBJ2-1 | TRBD1 | TRBV19 | . | CASSISDRGYNEQFF | TGTGCCAGTAGTATCTCGGACAGGGGTTACAATGAGCAGTTCTTC
TRBJ1-3 | . | TRBV6-1 | . | CATSGNTIYF | TGTGCCACTTCTGGAAACACCATATATTTT
TRBJ2-2 | . | TRBV30 | . | CAWGQRILNTGELFF | TGTGCCTGGGGACAGCGAATCCTGAACACCGGGGAGCTGTTTTTT
TRBJ2-7 | . | TRBV5-1 | . | CASSLGLPQGSGEQYF | TGCGCCAGCAGCTTGGGACTACCCCAGGGGAGTGGCGAGCAGTACTTC
TRBJ2-1 | TRBD1 | TRBV7-9 | . | CASSPRRTGDNEQFF | TGTGCCAGCAGCCCGCGAAGGACAGGAGACAATGAGCAGTTCTTC
TRBJ1-1 | TRBD1 | TRBV25-1 | . | CASRKTGGRATEAFF | TGTGCCAGCAGAAAGACAGGGGGGCGCGCCACTGAAGCTTTCTTT
TRBJ2-1 | TRBD2 | TRBV5-1 | few | CASSAGTTPSYNEQFF | TGCGCCAGCAGCGCGGGGACTACACCCTCCTACAATGAGCAGTTCTTC
TRBJ2-1 | . | TRBV12-2 | . | CASRLARNNEQFF | TGTGCAAGTCGCTTAGCGCGAAACAATGAGCAGTTCTTC